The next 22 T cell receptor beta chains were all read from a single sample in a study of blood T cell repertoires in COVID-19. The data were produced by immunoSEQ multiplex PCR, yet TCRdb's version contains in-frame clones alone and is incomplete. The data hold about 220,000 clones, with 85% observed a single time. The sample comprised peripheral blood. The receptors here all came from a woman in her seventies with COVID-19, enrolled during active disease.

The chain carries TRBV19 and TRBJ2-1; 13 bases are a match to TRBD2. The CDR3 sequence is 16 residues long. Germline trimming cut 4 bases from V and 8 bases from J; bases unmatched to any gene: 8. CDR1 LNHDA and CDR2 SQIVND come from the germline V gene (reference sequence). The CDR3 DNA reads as TGTGCCAGTAGTACCCTCCGGACTAGCGGGAGCCATGAGCAGTTCTTC. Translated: CASSTLRTSGSHEQFF.

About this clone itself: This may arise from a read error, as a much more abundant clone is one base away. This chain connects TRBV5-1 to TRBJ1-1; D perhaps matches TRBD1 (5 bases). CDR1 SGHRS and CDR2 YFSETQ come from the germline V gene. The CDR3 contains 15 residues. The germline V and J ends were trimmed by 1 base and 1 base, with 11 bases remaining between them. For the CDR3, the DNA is TGCGCCAGCAGCTTGATGGCAGGGCAGAACACTGAAGCTTTCTTT. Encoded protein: CASSLMAGQNTEAFF.

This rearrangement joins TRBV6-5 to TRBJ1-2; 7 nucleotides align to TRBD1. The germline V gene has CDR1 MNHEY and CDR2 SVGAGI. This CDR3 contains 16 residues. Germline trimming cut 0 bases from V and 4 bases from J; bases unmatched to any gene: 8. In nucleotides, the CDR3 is TGTGCCAGCAGTTACTCTTGGACAGGCAGCGGCTATGGCTACACCTTC. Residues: CASSYSWTGSGYGYTF.

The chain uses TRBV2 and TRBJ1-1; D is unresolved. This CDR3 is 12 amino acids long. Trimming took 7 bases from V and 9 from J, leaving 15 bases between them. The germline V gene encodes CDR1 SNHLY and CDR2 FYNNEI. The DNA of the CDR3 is TGTGCCAGCACCCCGTTACTGTATCAAGCTTTCTTT. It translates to CASTPLLYQAFF.

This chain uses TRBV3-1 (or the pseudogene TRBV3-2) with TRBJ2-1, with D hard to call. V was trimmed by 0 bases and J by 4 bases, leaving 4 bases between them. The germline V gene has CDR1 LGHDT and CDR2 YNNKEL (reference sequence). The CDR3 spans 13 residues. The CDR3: CASSQETYNEQFF. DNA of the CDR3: TGTGCCAGCAGCCAAGAAACTTACAATGAGCAGTTCTTC.

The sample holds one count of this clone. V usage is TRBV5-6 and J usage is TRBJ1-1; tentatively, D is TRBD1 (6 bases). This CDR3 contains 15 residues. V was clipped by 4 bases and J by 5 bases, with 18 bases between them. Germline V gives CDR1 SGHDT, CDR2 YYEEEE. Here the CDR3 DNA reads TGTGCCAGCAGCCCCCCCTTCCAGGGGCCAACTGAAGCTTTCTTT. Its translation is CASSPPFQGPTEAFF.

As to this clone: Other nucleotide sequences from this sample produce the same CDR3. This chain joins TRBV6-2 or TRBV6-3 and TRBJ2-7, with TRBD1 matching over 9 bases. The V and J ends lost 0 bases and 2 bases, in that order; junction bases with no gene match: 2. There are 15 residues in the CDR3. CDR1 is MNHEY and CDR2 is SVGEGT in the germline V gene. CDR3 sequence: CASSYSGTGTYEQYF. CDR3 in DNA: TGTGCCAGCAGTTACTCGGGGACAGGGACCTACGAGCAGTACTTC.

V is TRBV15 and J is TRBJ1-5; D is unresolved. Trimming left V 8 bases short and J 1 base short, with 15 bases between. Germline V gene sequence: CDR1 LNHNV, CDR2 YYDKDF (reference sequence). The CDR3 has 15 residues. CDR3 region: CATHPGPGSNQPQHF. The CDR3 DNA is TGTGCCACCCACCCCGGACCGGGGAGCAATCAGCCCCAGCATTTT.

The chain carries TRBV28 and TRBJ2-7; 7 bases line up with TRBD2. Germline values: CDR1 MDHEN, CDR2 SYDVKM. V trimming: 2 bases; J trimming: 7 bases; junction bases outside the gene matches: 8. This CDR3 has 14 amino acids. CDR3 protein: CASSLPRGVSEQYF. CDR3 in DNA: TGTGCCAGCAGTTTACCCCGGGGGGTCTCAGAGCAGTACTTC.

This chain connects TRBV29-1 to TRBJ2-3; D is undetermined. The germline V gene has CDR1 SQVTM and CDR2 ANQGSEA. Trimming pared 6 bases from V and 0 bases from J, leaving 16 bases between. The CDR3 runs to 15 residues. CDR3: CSVAPGMFSTDTQYF. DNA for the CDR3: TGCAGCGTAGCCCCAGGAATGTTCAGCACAGATACGCAGTATTTT.

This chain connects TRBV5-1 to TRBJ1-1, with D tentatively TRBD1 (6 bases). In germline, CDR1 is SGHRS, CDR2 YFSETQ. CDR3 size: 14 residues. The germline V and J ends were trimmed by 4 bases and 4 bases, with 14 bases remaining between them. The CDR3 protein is CASSTREGGTEAFF. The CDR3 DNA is TGCGCCAGCAGCACCAGGGAAGGGGGCACTGAAGCTTTCTTT.

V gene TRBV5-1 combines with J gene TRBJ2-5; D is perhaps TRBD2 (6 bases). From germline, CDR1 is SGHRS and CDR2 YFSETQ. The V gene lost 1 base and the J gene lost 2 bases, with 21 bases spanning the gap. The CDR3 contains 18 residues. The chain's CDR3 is CASSLRPGDSRGQETQYF. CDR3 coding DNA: TGCGCCAGCAGCTTGAGACCCGGAGACTCCCGGGGGCAAGAGACCCAGTACTTC.

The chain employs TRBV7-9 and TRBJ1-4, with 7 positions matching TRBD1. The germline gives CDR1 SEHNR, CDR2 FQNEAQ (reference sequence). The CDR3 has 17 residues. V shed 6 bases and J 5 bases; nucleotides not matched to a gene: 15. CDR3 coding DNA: TGTGCCAGCAGTCCCACAGGGGTAACGACGAAAAATGAAAAACTGTTTTTT. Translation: CASSPTGVTTKNEKLFF.

CDR3 DNA sequence: TGCAGCGTATCTAATATAGGGAGCTCCTACGAGCAGTACTTC. This sequence encodes CSVSNIGSSYEQYF. V usage is TRBV29-1 and J usage is TRBJ2-7, with D possibly being TRBD2 (5 bases). Germline V gene data show CDR1 as SQVTM and CDR2 as ANQGSEA. The CDR3 spans 14 residues. V lost 6 bases and J lost 0, with 15 bases in between.

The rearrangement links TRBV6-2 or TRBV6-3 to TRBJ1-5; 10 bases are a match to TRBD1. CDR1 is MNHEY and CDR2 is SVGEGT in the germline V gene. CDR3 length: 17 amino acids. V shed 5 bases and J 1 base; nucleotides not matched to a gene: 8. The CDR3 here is CASSRDRGRMSNQPQHF. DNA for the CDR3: TGTGCCAGCAGTCGGGACAGGGGCCGGATGAGCAATCAGCCCCAGCATTTT.

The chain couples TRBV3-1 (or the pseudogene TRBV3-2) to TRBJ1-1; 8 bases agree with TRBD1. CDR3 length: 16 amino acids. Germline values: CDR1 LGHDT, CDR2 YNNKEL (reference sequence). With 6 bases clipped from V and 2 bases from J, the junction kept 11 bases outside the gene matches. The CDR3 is CASSHHGTGGNTEAFF. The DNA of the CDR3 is TGTGCCAGCAGTCACCACGGGACAGGTGGAAACACTGAAGCTTTCTTT.

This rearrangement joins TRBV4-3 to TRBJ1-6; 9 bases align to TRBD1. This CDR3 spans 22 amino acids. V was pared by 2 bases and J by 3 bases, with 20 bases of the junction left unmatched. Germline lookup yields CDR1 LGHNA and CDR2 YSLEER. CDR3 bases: TGCGCCAGCAGCCAATCGGCTATGATAACAAGGGACAGGGAAGGCTATAATTCACCCCTCCACTTT. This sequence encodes CASSQSAMITRDREGYNSPLHF.

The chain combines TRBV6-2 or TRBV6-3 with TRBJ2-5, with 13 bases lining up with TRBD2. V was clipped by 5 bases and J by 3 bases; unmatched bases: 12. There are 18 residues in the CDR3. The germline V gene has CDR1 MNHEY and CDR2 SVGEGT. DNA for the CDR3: TGTGCCAGCAGTCCAACCGGGGGACTAGCGGGGACAAAAGAGACCCAGTACTTC. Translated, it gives CASSPTGGLAGTKETQYF.

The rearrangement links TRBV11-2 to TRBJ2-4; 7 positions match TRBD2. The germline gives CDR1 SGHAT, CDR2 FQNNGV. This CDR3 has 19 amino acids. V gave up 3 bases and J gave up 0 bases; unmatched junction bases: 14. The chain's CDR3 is CASSFKTPSGALAKNIQYF. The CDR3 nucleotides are TGTGCCAGCAGCTTTAAAACCCCTAGCGGAGCCCTAGCCAAAAACATTCAGTACTTC.

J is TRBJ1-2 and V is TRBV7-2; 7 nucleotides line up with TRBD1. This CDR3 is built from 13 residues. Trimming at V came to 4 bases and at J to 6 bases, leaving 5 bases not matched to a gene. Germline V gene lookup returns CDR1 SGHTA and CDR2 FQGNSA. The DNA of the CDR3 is TGTGCCAGCAGCTCACGACAGGGTGATGGCTACACCTTC. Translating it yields CASSSRQGDGYTF.

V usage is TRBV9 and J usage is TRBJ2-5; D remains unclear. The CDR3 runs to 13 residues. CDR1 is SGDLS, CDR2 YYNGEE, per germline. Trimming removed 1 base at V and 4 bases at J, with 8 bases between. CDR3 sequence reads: CASSVSVRETQYF. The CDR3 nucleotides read TGTGCCAGCAGCGTATCAGTTCGAGAGACCCAGTACTTC.

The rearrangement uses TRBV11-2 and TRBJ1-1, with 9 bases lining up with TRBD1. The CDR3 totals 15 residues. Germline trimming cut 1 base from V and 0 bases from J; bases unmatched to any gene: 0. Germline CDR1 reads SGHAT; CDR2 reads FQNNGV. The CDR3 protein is CASSLGTGVNTEAFF. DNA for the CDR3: TGTGCCAGCAGCTTAGGGACAGGGGTGAACACTGAAGCTTTCTTT.